Listed below are T cell receptor beta chains from one sample, sequenced in a study of graft-versus-host responses after intestinal transplantation. These receptors are not linked to any known antigen. This table comes from immunoSEQ multiplex PCR, and its TCRdb copy is limited to in-frame clones, with some not included. The sample lists tens of thousands of clones, approximately 88% seen once, with roughly 0.31% in the top ten. The starting material was unstimulated CD4+ T cells sorted from spleen or lymph node cells, obtained before intestinal transplant. The receptor set was obtained from a human donor who received an intestinal transplant. CDR3s leave out the opening cysteine and the closing phenylalanine or tryptophan. Fields, in order: J gene, V gene, CDR3 length, CDR3 protein.

j_call: TRBJ2-7
v_call: TRBV27
cdr3_length: 14
cdr3_aa: ASSFFPGTGVYEQY

j_call: TRBJ1-1
v_call: TRBV5-1
cdr3_length: 11
cdr3_aa: ASSWAEGGPAF

j_call: TRBJ1-5
v_call: TRBV6-1
cdr3_length: 13
cdr3_aa: ASSDGGYVDQPQH

j_call: TRBJ2-5
v_call: TRBV2
cdr3_length: 12
cdr3_aa: ASSVNRGPETQY

j_call: TRBJ2-5
v_call: TRBV6-6
cdr3_length: 13
cdr3_aa: ASSYAGGRQETQY

j_call: TRBJ1-4
v_call: TRBV27
cdr3_length: 14
cdr3_aa: ASRPSLAGDWEKLF

j_call: TRBJ2-7
v_call: TRBV18
cdr3_length: 13
cdr3_aa: ASSPTSGVFYEQY

j_call: TRBJ1-6
v_call: TRBV30
cdr3_length: 13
cdr3_aa: AWNPEGRWNSPLH

j_call: TRBJ2-5
v_call: TRBV5-6
cdr3_length: 13
cdr3_aa: ASQSPGGGQETQY

j_call: TRBJ2-7
v_call: TRBV2
cdr3_length: 11
cdr3_aa: ASTFDRSYEQY

j_call: TRBJ2-1
v_call: TRBV19
cdr3_length: 13
cdr3_aa: ASSYSGSLRNEQF

j_call: TRBJ2-7
v_call: TRBV19
cdr3_length: 12
cdr3_aa: ASSSSRGLYEQY

j_call: TRBJ2-1
v_call: TRBV7-9
cdr3_length: 11
cdr3_aa: ASSLTGVHEQF

j_call: TRBJ2-5
v_call: TRBV10-3
cdr3_length: 13
cdr3_aa: AISGLQGEAETQY

j_call: TRBJ1-1
v_call: TRBV29-1
cdr3_length: 14
cdr3_aa: SVEDLPGQGNTEAF

j_call: TRBJ1-5
v_call: TRBV6-1
cdr3_length: 13
cdr3_aa: ASSEAGHSNQPQH

j_call: TRBJ2-1
v_call: TRBV5-1
cdr3_length: 17
cdr3_aa: ASSSVGLAGGLSYNEQF

j_call: TRBJ2-7
v_call: TRBV27
cdr3_length: 11
cdr3_aa: ASSFDKTYEQY

j_call: TRBJ2-1
v_call: TRBV11-3
cdr3_length: 14
cdr3_aa: ASSPKGLAEYNEQF

j_call: TRBJ1-5
v_call: TRBV7-9
cdr3_length: 11
cdr3_aa: ASTTGRDQPQH

j_call: TRBJ2-1
v_call: TRBV4-2
cdr3_length: 13
cdr3_aa: ASSQVGALNNEQF

j_call: TRBJ2-7
v_call: TRBV6-1
cdr3_length: 12
cdr3_aa: ASSWDRGAGEQY

j_call: TRBJ1-1
v_call: TRBV5-1
cdr3_length: 14
cdr3_aa: ASSLRGQGRNTEAF

j_call: TRBJ2-5
v_call: TRBV7-9
cdr3_length: 11
cdr3_aa: ASSLAGQGTQY

j_call: TRBJ1-2
v_call: TRBV19
cdr3_length: 11
cdr3_aa: ASTRGWLDGYT

j_call: TRBJ2-7
v_call: TRBV6-5
cdr3_length: 12
cdr3_aa: ASSPLAGVGEQY

j_call: TRBJ2-5
v_call: TRBV5-1
cdr3_length: 10
cdr3_aa: ASSLQKETQY

j_call: TRBJ1-6
v_call: TRBV6-1
cdr3_length: 13
cdr3_aa: ASSEQDTLNSPLH

j_call: TRBJ2-7
v_call: TRBV2
cdr3_length: 13
cdr3_aa: ASRSPPGLFYEQY

j_call: TRBJ1-5
v_call: TRBV18
cdr3_length: 10
cdr3_aa: ASSRPDSPLH

j_call: TRBJ1-2
v_call: TRBV5-4
cdr3_length: 12
cdr3_aa: ASSLGGASYGYT

j_call: TRBJ2-2
v_call: TRBV7-8
cdr3_length: 11
cdr3_aa: ASSLLDTGELF

j_call: TRBJ2-7
v_call: TRBV27
cdr3_length: 13
cdr3_aa: ASSPLSGPSYEQY

j_call: TRBJ2-7
v_call: TRBV7-6
cdr3_length: 13
cdr3_aa: ASSPGTGAAYEQY

j_call: TRBJ1-2
v_call: TRBV19
cdr3_length: 10
cdr3_aa: ASIHPNYGYT

j_call: TRBJ1-1
v_call: TRBV5-1
cdr3_length: 16
cdr3_aa: ASSLVRGTGEWDTEAF

j_call: TRBJ2-5
v_call: TRBV6-1
cdr3_length: 11
cdr3_aa: ASSELSQETQY

j_call: TRBJ2-5
v_call: TRBV7-3
cdr3_length: 11
cdr3_aa: ASSPGAGETQY

j_call: TRBJ1-5
v_call: TRBV15
cdr3_length: 13
cdr3_aa: ATSRADNSNQPQH

j_call: TRBJ2-7
v_call: TRBV7-2
cdr3_length: 10
cdr3_aa: ASSRSGYEQY

j_call: TRBJ2-5
v_call: TRBV28
cdr3_length: 8
cdr3_aa: ASSQETQY

j_call: TRBJ2-7
v_call: TRBV10-2
cdr3_length: 8
cdr3_aa: ACGRDEQY

j_call: TRBJ2-7
v_call: TRBV6-6
cdr3_length: 11
cdr3_aa: ASWESGYYEQY

j_call: TRBJ1-6
v_call: TRBV20-1
cdr3_length: 9
cdr3_aa: SARVGPPLH

j_call: TRBJ2-7
v_call: TRBV7-2
cdr3_length: 13
cdr3_aa: ASSSSDRGRYEQY

j_call: TRBJ2-1
v_call: TRBV7-9
cdr3_length: 16
cdr3_aa: ASSSPTLSGKPQDEQF

j_call: TRBJ2-7
v_call: TRBV18
cdr3_length: 14
cdr3_aa: ASSLSSSGSWYEQY

j_call: TRBJ2-1
v_call: TRBV9
cdr3_length: 13
cdr3_aa: ASSVVPSGGNEQF

j_call: TRBJ1-3
v_call: TRBV5-1
cdr3_length: 12
cdr3_aa: ASSRTVTGNTIY